This T cell receptor (beta chain) was found in a study of T cell repertoires in cytomegalovirus infection. Study at large: TCR beta signatures that were public indicated CMV infection and matching HLA type.

Using its own MiXCR run on the reads, TCRdb lists one record per CDR3 protein. Found here are 550,000 to 850,000 distinct CDR3 sequences, 33% of them singletons; the top ten hold roughly 18%. In this sample, this clonotype turned up a few times. Its target is unknown. This CDR3 is built from 15 residues. Trimming took 4 bases from V and 8 from J; bases not matched to a gene: 8. Germline CDR1 SGHVS, CDR2 FNYEAQ. Study-wide findings and caveats: Cumulative public TCR beta family frequency identified carriers of CMV plus the relevant HLA. There were HLA-C-restricted CMV-specific TCR beta clonotypes dominating the ex vivo response.

The sequence was collected from a human donor in good health (CMV status not recorded). Some clones in this sample may be carry-over from other donors' samples. This sample comprised cultured PBMCs, obtained from culture after CMV antigen stimulation. J is TRBJ1-4 and V is TRBV7-6; TRBD1 agrees at 9 bases. The DNA of the CDR3 is TGTGCCAGCAGCTCTTTCACAGGGGGCCGAGAAAAACTGTTTTTT. The encoded protein is CASSSFTGGREKLFF.